The clone carrying this T cell receptor beta chain was counted only a few times. Antigen specificity is unknown. These data are taken from a study of naive and memory T cell subsets. Study-wide results and caveats: Naive repertoires, especially CD8, held a few larger clonotypes, possibly memory cells re-expressing CD45RA. Clonotypes are single alpha or beta chains, not paired receptors. Over 95% of naive TCR sequences appeared only once after error correction, unlike memory subsets.

An equimolar mix of two oligonucleotides served as the beta constant-region primer for TRBC1 and TRBC2. The ligated cDNA underwent four PCR rounds using SP2 and nested alpha and beta constant-region primers. A 12-nucleotide UMI and the SP2 primer were added to the cDNA 3' end by oligonucleotide ligation. TCRdb independently ran MiXCR on the UMI-ligation and nested PCR reads; one entry per CDR3 protein. The data hold around 140,000 distinct CDR3 sequences, with 15% to 25% observed a single time. Germline V CDR1 and CDR2: MNHEY, SVGAGI. With V trimmed by 8 bases and J by 5 bases, 6 bases remained unmatched. The CDR3 has 14 residues. Cells stained for CD3, CD4, CD8, CD45RA, CD27 and viability were sorted into four CD45RA/CD27 subsets.

The clonotype originates from a human donor in good health. The V call is TRBV6-5, the J call TRBJ2-1, with 10 bases lining up with TRBD2. The sample taken for sequencing was naive CD8+ T cells from blood. CDR3 coding DNA: TGTGCCAGCGGAGCGGGAGGGCCCAACAATGAGCAGTTCTTC. Protein sequence: CASGAGGPNNEQFF.